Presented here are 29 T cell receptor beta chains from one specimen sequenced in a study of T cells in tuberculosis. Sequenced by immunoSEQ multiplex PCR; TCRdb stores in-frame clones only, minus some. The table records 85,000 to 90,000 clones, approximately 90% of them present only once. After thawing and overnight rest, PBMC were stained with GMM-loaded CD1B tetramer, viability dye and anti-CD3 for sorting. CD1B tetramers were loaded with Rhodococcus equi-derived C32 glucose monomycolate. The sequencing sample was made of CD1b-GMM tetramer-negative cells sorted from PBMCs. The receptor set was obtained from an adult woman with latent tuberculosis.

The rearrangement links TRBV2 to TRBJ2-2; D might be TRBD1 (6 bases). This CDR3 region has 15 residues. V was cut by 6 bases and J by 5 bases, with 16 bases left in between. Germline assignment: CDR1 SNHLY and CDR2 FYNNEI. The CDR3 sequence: CASRESRTETGELFF. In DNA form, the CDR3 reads TGTGCCAGCAGGGAATCCAGGACAGAAACCGGGGAGCTGTTTTTT.

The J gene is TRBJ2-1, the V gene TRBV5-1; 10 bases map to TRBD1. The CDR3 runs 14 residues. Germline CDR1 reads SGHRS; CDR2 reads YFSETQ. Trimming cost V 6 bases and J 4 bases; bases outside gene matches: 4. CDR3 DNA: TGCGCCAGCACCGGGACAGGGGATTACAATGAGCAGTTCTTC. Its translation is CASTGTGDYNEQFF.

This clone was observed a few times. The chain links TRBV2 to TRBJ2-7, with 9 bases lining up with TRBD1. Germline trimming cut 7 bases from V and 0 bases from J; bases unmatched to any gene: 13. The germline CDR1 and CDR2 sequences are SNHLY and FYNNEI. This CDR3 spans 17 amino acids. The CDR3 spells CASKGPLRTGVSYEQYV. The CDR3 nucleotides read TGTGCCAGCAAAGGACCCCTCCGGACAGGGGTCTCCTACGAGCAGTACGTC.

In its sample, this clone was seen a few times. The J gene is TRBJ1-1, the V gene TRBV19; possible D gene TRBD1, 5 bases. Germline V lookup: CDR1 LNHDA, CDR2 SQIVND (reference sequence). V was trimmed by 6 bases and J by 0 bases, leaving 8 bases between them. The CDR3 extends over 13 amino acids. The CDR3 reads CASRDTLNTEAFF. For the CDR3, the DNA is TGTGCCAGTAGGGACACTCTGAACACTGAAGCTTTCTTT.

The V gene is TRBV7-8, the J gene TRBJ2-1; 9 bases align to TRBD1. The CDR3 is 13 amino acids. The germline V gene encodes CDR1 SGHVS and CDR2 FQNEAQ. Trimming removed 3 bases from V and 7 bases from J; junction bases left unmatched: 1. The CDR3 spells CASSLGQGNEQFF. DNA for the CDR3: TGTGCCAGCAGCTTGGGACAGGGTAATGAGCAGTTCTTC.

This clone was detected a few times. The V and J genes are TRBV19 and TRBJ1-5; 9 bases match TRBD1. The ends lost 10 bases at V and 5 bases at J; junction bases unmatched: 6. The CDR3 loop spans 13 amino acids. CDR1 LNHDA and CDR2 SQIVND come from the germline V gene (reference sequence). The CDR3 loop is CATTGQGDQPQHF. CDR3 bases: TGTGCCACCACGGGACAGGGCGATCAGCCCCAGCATTTT.

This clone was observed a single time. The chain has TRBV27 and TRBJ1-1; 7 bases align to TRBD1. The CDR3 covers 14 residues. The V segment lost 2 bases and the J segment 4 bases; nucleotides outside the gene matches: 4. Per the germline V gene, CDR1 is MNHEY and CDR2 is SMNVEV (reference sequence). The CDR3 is CASSLTDRVTEAFF. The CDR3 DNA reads TGTGCCAGCAGTTTAACAGACAGGGTCACTGAAGCTTTCTTT.

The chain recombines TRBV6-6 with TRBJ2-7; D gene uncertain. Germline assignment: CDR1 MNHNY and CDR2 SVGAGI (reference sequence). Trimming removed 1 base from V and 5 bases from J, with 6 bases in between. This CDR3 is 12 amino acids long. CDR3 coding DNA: TGTGCCAGCAGTTACTACAGAGACGAGCAGTACGTC. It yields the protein CASSYYRDEQYV.

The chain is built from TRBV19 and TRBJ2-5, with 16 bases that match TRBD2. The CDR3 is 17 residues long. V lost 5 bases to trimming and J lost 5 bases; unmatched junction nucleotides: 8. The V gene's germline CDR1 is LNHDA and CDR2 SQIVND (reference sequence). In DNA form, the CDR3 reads TGTGCCAGTAGTCCGGGACTAGCGGGGGGGCCCCGGGAGACCCAGTACTTC. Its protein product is CASSPGLAGGPRETQYF.

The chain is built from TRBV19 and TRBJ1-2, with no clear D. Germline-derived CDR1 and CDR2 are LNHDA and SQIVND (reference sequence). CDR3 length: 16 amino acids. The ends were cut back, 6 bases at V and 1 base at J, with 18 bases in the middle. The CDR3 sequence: CASRSPHGRNNYGYTF. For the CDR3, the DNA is TGTGCCAGTAGAAGCCCCCACGGGAGAAATAACTATGGCTACACCTTC.

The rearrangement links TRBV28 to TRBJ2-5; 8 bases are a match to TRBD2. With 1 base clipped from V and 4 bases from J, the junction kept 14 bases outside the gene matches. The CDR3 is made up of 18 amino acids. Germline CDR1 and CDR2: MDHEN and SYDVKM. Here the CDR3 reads CASSLSLLATSARETQYF. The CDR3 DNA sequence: TGTGCCAGCAGTTTATCACTGCTGGCGACTAGCGCACGAGAGACCCAGTACTTC.

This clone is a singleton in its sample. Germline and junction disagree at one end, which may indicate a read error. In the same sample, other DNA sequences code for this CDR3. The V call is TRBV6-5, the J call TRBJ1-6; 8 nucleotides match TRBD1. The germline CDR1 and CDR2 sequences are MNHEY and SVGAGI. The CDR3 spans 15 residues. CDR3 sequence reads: CASSRADRDNSPLHF. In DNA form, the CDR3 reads TGTGCCAGCAGTAGAGCGGACAGGGATAATTCGCCCCTCCACTTT.

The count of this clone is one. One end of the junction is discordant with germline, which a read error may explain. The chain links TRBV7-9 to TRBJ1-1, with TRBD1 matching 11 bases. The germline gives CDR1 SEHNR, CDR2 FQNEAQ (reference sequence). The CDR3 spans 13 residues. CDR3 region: CASSRGQGAGFLF. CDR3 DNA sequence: TGTGCCAGCAGCCGAGGACAGGGGGCTGGTTTTCTCTTT.

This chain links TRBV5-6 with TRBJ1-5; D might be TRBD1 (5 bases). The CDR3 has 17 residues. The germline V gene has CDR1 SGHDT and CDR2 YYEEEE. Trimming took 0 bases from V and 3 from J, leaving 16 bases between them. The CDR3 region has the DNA TGTGCCAGCAGCTTGGGGACCGGGCAGGGCTTCAATCAGCCCCAGCATTTT. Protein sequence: CASSLGTGQGFNQPQHF.

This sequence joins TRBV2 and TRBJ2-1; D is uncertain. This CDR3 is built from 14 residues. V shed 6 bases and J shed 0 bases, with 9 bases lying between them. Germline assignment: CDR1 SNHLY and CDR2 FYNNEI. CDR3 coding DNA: TGTGCCAGCAGACAAGAACGCTCCTACAATGAGCAGTTCTTC. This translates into CASRQERSYNEQFF.

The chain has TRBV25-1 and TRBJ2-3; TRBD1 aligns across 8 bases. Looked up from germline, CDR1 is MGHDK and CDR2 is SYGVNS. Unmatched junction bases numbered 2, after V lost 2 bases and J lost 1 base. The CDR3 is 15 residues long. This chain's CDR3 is CASSEPQGGTDTQYF. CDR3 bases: TGTGCCAGCAGTGAACCACAGGGGGGCACAGATACGCAGTATTTT.

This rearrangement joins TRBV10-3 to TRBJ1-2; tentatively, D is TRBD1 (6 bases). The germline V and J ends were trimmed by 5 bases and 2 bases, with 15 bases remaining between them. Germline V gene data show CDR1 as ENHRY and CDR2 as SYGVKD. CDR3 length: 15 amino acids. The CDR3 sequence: CAISLRTDENYGYTF. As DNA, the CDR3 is TGTGCCATCAGTCTTAGGACAGATGAAAACTATGGCTACACCTTC.

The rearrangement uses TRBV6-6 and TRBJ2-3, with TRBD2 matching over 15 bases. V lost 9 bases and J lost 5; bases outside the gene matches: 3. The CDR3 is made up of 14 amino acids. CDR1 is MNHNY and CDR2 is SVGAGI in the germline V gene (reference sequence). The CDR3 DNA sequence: TGTGCCAGTGGACTAGCGGGGGGGCAAGATACGCAGTATTTT. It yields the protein CASGLAGGQDTQYF.

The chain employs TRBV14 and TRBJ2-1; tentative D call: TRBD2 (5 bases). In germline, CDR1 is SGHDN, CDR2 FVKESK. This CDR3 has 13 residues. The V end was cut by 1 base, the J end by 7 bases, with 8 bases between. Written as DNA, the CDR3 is TGTGCCAGCAGCCAAGGGACTTATAATGAGCAGTTCTTC. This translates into CASSQGTYNEQFF.

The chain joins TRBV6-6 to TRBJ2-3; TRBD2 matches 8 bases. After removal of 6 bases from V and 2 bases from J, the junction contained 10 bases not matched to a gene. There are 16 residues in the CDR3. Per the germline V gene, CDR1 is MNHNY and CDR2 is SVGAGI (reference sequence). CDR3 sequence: CASRAGTSFFTDTQYF. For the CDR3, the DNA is TGTGCCAGCAGAGCCGGGACTAGTTTTTTCACAGATACGCAGTATTTT.

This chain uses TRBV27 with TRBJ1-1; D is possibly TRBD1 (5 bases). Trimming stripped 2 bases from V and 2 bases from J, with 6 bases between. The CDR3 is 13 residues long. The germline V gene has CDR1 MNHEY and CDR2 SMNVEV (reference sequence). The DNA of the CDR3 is TGTGCCAGCAGTTTAGACAGCAACACTGAAGCTTTCTTT. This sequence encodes CASSLDSNTEAFF.

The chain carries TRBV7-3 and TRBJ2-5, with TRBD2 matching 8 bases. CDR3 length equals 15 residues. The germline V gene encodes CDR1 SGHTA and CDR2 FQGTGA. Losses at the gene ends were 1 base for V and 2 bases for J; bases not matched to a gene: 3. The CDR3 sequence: CASSLNGGEQETQYF. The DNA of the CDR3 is TGTGCCAGCAGCTTAAACGGGGGGGAACAAGAGACCCAGTACTTC.

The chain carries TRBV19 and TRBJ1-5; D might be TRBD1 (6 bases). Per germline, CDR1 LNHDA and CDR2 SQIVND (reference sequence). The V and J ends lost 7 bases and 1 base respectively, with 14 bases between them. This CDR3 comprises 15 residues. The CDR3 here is CASTKTGHSNQPQHF. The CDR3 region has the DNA TGTGCCAGTACGAAGACGGGACACAGCAATCAGCCCCAGCATTTT.

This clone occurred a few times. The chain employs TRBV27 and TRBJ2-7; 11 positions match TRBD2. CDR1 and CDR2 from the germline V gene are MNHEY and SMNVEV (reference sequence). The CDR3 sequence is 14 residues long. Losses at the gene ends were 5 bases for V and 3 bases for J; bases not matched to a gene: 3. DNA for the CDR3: TGTGCCAGCAGTCCCGGGACTAGCGGCTACGAGCAGTACGTC. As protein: CASSPGTSGYEQYV.

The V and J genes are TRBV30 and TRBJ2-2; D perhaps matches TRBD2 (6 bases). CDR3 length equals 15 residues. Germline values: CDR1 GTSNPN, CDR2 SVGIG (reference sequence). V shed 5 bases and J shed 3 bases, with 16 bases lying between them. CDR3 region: CAWESAGRDTGELFF. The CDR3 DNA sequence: TGTGCCTGGGAATCGGCGGGGCGGGACACCGGGGAGCTGTTTTTT.

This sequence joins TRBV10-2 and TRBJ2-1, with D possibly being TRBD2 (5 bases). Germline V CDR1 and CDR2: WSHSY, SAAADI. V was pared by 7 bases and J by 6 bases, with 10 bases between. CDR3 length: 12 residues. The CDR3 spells CASTPSPNEQFF. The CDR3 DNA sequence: TGCGCCAGCACGCCTAGCCCCAATGAGCAGTTCTTC.

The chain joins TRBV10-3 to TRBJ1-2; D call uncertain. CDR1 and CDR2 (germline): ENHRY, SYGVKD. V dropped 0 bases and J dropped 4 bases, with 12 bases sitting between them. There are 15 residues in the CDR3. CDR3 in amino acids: CAISESPVSSYGYTF. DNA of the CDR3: TGTGCCATCAGTGAGTCCCCGGTTTCGTCCTATGGCTACACCTTC.

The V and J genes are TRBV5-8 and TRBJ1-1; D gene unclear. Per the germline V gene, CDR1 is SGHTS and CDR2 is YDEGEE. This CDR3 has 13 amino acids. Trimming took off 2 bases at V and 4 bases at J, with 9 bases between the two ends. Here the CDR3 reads CASSFTGVTEAFF. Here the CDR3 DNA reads TGTGCCAGCAGCTTTACCGGGGTCACTGAAGCTTTCTTT.

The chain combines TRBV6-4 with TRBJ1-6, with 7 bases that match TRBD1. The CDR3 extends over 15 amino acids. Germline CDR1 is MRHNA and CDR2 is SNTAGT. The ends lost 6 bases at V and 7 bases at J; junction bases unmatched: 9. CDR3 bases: TGTGCCAGCAGCCCCCAACAGGGGACGAATTCACCCCTCCACTTT. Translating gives CASSPQQGTNSPLHF.